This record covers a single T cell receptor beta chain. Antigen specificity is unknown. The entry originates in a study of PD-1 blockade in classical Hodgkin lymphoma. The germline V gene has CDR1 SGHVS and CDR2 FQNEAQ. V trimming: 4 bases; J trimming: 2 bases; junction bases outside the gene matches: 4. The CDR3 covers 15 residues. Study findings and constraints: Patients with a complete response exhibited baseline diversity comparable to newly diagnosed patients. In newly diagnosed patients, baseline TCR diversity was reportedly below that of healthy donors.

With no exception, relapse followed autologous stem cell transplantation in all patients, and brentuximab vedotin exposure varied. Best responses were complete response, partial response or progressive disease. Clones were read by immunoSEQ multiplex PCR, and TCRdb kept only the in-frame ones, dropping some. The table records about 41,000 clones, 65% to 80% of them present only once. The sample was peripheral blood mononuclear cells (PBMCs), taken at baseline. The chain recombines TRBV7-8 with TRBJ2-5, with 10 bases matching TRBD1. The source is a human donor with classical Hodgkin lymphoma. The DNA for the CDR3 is TGTGCCAGCAGCTCCGGGACAGGGGCGCAAGAGACCCAGTACTTC. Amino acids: CASSSGTGAQETQYF. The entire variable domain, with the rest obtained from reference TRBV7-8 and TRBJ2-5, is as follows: GAGVSQSPRYKVAKRGQDVALRCDPISGHVSLFWYQQALGQGPEFLTYFQNEAQLDKSGLPSDRFFAERPEGSVSTLKIQRTQQEDSAVYLCASSSGTGAQETQYFGPGTRLLVL.